These T cell receptor beta chains were read from a single sample in a study of CD8 T cells in Susac syndrome. TCRdb redid the calling of the immunoSEQ multiplex PCR reads with MiXCR, one entry per CDR3 protein. The sample records approximately 220,000 distinct CDR3 sequences, approximately 90% being singletons. Material: CD8+ T cells from PBMCs. Source of these receptors: a human donor with multiple sclerosis. The CDR3 runs from the conserved cysteine through the conserved F or W. The order of the fields is V gene, CDR3 length, D gene, clone size, J gene, CDR3 protein, CDR3 DNA. D genes are given only for firm matches. Size is omitted from some rows. Given values are once, few, many or a class for expanded clones.

V gene: TRBV12-3/TRBV12-4; CDR3 length: 21; D gene: TRBD2; clone size: .; J gene: TRBJ2-1; CDR3 protein: CASSFTRLWTSGALDYNEQFF; CDR3 DNA: TGTGCCAGCAGTTTTACCCGACTGTGGACTAGCGGAGCGTTGGACTACAATGAGCAGTTCTTC
V gene: TRBV29-1; CDR3 length: 13; D gene: .; clone size: .; J gene: TRBJ2-5; CDR3 protein: CSVEEAGGETQYF; CDR3 DNA: TGCAGCGTTGAAGAGGCAGGAGGAGAGACCCAGTACTTC
V gene: TRBV12-3/TRBV12-4; CDR3 length: 13; D gene: .; clone size: .; J gene: TRBJ2-3; CDR3 protein: CASIRRSTDTQYF; CDR3 DNA: TGTGCCAGCATCCGGAGGAGCACAGATACGCAGTATTTT
V gene: TRBV4-3; CDR3 length: 14; D gene: .; clone size: .; J gene: TRBJ1-2; CDR3 protein: CASSPLGGLYGYTF; CDR3 DNA: TGCGCCAGCAGCCCCCTCGGGGGCCTCTATGGCTACACCTTC
V gene: TRBV4-1; CDR3 length: 14; D gene: .; clone size: .; J gene: TRBJ2-3; CDR3 protein: CASSQGLGADTQYF; CDR3 DNA: TGCGCCAGCAGCCAAGGACTAGGGGCAGATACGCAGTATTTT
V gene: TRBV6-6; CDR3 length: 10; D gene: .; clone size: .; J gene: TRBJ2-1; CDR3 protein: CASSLNEQFF; CDR3 DNA: TGTGCCAGCAGTTTGAATGAGCAGTTCTTC
V gene: TRBV7-2; CDR3 length: 17; D gene: .; clone size: once; J gene: TRBJ2-7; CDR3 protein: CASSLNPGSYLSYEQYF; CDR3 DNA: TGTGCCAGCAGCTTAAATCCAGGTTCGTACCTCTCCTACGAGCAGTACTTC
V gene: TRBV2; CDR3 length: 14; D gene: .; clone size: .; J gene: TRBJ1-5; CDR3 protein: CASMGPQTNQPQHF; CDR3 DNA: TGTGCCAGCATGGGGCCGCAGACGAATCAGCCCCAGCATTTT
V gene: TRBV4-2; CDR3 length: 18; D gene: .; clone size: .; J gene: TRBJ2-7; CDR3 protein: CASSQDPRRTDLPYEQYF; CDR3 DNA: TGTGCCAGCAGCCAAGATCCCCGTAGAACAGATCTACCCTACGAGCAGTACTTC
V gene: TRBV5-1; CDR3 length: 15; D gene: TRBD1; clone size: .; J gene: TRBJ2-5; CDR3 protein: CASSPQGVVQETQYF; CDR3 DNA: TGCGCCAGCAGCCCGCAGGGGGTAGTCCAAGAGACCCAGTACTTC
V gene: TRBV3-1; CDR3 length: 15; D gene: .; clone size: .; J gene: TRBJ2-7; CDR3 protein: CASSQDGSSSYEQYF; CDR3 DNA: TGTGCCAGCAGCCAAGATGGGAGTTCCTCCTACGAGCAGTACTTC
V gene: TRBV5-4; CDR3 length: 15; D gene: .; clone size: .; J gene: TRBJ2-3; CDR3 protein: CASRPYGGGTDTQYF; CDR3 DNA: TGTGCCAGCAGGCCTTACGGAGGGGGGACAGATACGCAGTATTTT
V gene: TRBV9; CDR3 length: 16; D gene: TRBD2; clone size: once; J gene: TRBJ2-5; CDR3 protein: CASSVGVGLAGDEQYF; CDR3 DNA: TGTGCCAGCAGCGTAGGGGTGGGACTAGCGGGAGATGAACAGTACTTC
V gene: TRBV10-3; CDR3 length: 16; D gene: TRBD1; clone size: .; J gene: TRBJ1-3; CDR3 protein: CAIKSEGAGSGNTIYF; CDR3 DNA: TGTGCCATCAAATCTGAGGGGGCCGGCTCTGGAAACACCATATATTTT
V gene: TRBV3-1; CDR3 length: 13; D gene: .; clone size: .; J gene: TRBJ1-1; CDR3 protein: CASSYQGYTEAFF; CDR3 DNA: TGTGCCAGCAGCTATCAGGGTTACACTGAAGCTTTCTTT
V gene: TRBV7-3; CDR3 length: 13; D gene: .; clone size: .; J gene: TRBJ2-7; CDR3 protein: CASSLTGTDEQYF; CDR3 DNA: TGTGCCAGCAGCTTAACAGGGACCGACGAGCAGTACTTC
V gene: TRBV13; CDR3 length: 13; D gene: .; clone size: .; J gene: TRBJ2-5; CDR3 protein: CASSIGLTETQYF; CDR3 DNA: TGTGCCAGCAGTATAGGGTTGACGGAGACCCAGTACTTC
V gene: TRBV27; CDR3 length: 16; D gene: .; clone size: .; J gene: TRBJ2-6; CDR3 protein: CASSLLDSTGANVLTF; CDR3 DNA: TGTGCCAGCAGTTTACTTGACAGTACTGGGGCCAACGTCCTGACTTTC
V gene: TRBV9; CDR3 length: 14; D gene: .; clone size: .; J gene: TRBJ1-2; CDR3 protein: CASSVSRDPYGYTF; CDR3 DNA: TGTGCCAGCAGCGTAAGCAGGGATCCTTATGGCTACACCTTC